Here is one TCR beta chain with its context. Its cognate antigen is unknown. TCRdb keeps only in-frame clones here, not all; method: immunoSEQ multiplex PCR. The table shows roughly 350,000 clones, with 88% occurring only once. As for treatment: 15 to 20 received Ad26.COV2.S at low or high dose, single or two shots; about five received placebo; per-sample allocation not given. Collection of the samples took place on day 63 after the first injection of vaccine or placebo. This Boston cohort included adults aged 18-55 years. The data belong to a study of Ad26.COV2.S vaccination and SARS-CoV-2 variants. About the study: Participants got Ad26.COV2.S intramuscularly, once or twice 56 days apart. Study outcomes and limitations: Individuals receiving vaccine had higher spike-specific TCR breadth than placebo recipients did. Similar non-spike TCR breadth was seen in vaccine and placebo recipients.

CDR3 size: 14 residues. V was trimmed by 3 bases and J by 2 bases, leaving 8 bases between them. Germline V CDR1 and CDR2: MRHNA, SNTAGT. The sequences come from peripheral blood, collected in a trial of Ad26.COV2.S vaccine versus placebo. The sequence came from a person between 18 and 65 years old who received the Ad26.COV2.S COVID-19 vaccine or a placebo. The chain is built from TRBV6-4 and TRBJ2-1; maybe TRBD2 (6 bases). CDR3 coding DNA: TGTGCCAGCAGTGAGGGGGGACCCTACAATGAGCAGTTCTTC. Its protein product is CASSEGGPYNEQFF.